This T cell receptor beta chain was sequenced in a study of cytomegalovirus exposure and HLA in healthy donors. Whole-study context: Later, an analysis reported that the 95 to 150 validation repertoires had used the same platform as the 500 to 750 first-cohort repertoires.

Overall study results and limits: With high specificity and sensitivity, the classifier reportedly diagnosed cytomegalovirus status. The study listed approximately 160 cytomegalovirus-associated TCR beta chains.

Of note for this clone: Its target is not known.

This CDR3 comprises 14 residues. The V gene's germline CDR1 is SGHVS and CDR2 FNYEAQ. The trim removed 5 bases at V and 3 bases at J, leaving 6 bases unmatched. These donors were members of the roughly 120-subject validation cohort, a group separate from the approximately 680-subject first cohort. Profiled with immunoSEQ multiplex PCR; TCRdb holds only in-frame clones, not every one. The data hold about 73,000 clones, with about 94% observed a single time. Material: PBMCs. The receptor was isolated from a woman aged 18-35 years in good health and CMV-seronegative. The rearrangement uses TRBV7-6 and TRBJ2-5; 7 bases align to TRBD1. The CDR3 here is CASSGGQLKETQYF. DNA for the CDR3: TGTGCCAGCAGCGGGGGACAGTTAAAAGAGACCCAGTACTTC.